The sequence of this TCR beta chain was determined in a study of response to subunit inactivated influenza vaccine. From the RT-PCR reads, TCRdb called clonotypes with MiXCR, one entry per CDR3 protein. The table records 550,000 to 650,000 distinct CDR3 sequences, 12% of them present only once. Study observations and caveats: New T cells are recruited in small numbers by each seasonal influenza vaccination, according to the authors' suggestion.

Points on this clonotype: Its antigen is currently unknown.

CDR1 is SQVTM, CDR2 ANQGSEA, per germline. The V gene lost 0 bases and the J gene lost 6 bases, with 16 bases spanning the gap. The CDR3 length is 15 residues. This chain uses TRBV29-1 with TRBJ2-3; D uncertain. The origin of this receptor is a man aged 45 to 65 who received an inactivated influenza vaccine. This material consisted of PBMCs from blood, taken on the day of vaccination. CDR3 residues: CSVEDPVKALDTQYF. The CDR3 coding sequence is TGCAGCGTTGAAGATCCTGTGAAGGCTTTGGATACGCAGTATTTT.